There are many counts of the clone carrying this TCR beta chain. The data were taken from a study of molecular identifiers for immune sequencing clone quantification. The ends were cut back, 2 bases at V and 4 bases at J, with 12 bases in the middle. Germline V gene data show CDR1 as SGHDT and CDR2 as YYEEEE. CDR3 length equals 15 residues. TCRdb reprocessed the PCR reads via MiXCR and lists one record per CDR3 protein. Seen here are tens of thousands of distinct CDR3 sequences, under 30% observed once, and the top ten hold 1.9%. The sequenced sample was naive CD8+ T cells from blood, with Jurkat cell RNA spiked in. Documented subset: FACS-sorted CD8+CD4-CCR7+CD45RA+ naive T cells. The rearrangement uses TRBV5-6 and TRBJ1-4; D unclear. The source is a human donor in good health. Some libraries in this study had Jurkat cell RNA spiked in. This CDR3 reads CASSLGRRGNEKLFF. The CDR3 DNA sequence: TGTGCCAGCAGCTTAGGACGGCGCGGTAATGAAAAACTGTTTTTT.